This T cell receptor beta chain was sequenced in a study of blood T cells in healthy people across ages. At the level of the study: The template switching approach captured approximately one barcoded beta molecule for every two T cells.

Using a J-beta primer mix together with a sample-barcoded 5' primer, a second PCR was run for roughly 7 to 12 cycles. TCRdb re-analysed the 5' RACE reads in MiXCR, keeping a single row per CDR3 protein. The sample contains 600,000 to 650,000 distinct CDR3 sequences, approximately 50% of which appear only once. The material sequenced was blood. The sequence was collected from a man in his 60s in good health.

The CDR3 protein is CASSPGQAQLSSGNTIYF. The DNA of the CDR3 is TGTGCCAGCAGCCCAGGACAGGCACAACTCTCCTCTGGAAACACCATATATTTT. The chain combines TRBV7-8 with TRBJ1-3; 7 bases agree with TRBD1. This CDR3 has 18 residues. The germline V gene has CDR1 SGHVS and CDR2 FQNEAQ. V trimming: 5 bases; J trimming: 0 bases; junction bases outside the gene matches: 13. The variable domain in full, with the rest retrieved from reference TRBV7-8 and TRBJ1-3, is GAGVSQSPRYKVAKRGQDVALRCDPISGHVSLFWYQQALGQGPEFLTYFQNEAQLDKSGLPSDRFFAERPEGSVSTLKIQRTQQEDSAVYLCASSPGQAQLSSGNTIYFGEGSWLTVV.